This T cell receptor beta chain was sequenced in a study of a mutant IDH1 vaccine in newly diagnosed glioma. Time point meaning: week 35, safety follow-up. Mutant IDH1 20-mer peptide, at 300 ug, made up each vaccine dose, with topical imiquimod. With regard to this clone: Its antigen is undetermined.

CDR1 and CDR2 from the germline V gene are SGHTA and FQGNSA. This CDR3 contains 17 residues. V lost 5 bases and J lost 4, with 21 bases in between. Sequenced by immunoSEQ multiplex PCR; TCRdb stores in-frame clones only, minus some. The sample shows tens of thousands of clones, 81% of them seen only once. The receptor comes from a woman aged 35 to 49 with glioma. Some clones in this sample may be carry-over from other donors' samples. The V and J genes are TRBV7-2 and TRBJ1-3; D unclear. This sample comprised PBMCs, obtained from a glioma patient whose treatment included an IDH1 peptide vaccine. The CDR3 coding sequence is TGTGCCAGCAGCCTGTTTAGGTCATCGGGCTTCGGAAACACCATATATTTT. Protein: CASSLFRSSGFGNTIYF. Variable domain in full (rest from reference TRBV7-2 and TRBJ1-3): GAGVSQSPSNKVTEKGKDVELRCDPISGHTALYWYRQSLGQGLEFLIYFQGNSAPDKSGLPSDRFSAERTGGSVSTLTIQRTQQEDSAVYLCASSLFRSSGFGNTIYFGEGSWLTVV.